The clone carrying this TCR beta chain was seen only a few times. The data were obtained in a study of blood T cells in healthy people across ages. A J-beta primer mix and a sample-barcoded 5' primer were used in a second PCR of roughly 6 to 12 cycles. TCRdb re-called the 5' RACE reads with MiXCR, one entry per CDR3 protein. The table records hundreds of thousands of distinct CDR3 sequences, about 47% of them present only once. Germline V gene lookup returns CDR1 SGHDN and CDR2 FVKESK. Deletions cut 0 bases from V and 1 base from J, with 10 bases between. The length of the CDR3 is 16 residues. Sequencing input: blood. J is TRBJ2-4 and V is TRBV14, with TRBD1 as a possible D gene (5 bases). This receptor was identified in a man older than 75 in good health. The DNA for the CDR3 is TGTGCCAGCAGCCAAGACAGTACAGGCGCCAAAAACATTCAGTACTTC. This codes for CASSQDSTGAKNIQYF.